One T cell receptor (beta chain) is described in this entry. Its antigen is unknown. These data originate in a study of Tregs in tolerant kidney transplant recipients. General study points: Expanding Tregs on activated donor B cells appeared to best identify donor-specific TCRbeta clones.

Unstimulated Tregs (CD4+CD25+CD127-) and CD4+CD25- non-Tregs were sorted from PBMCs. An overnight rest at 37°C with about 200 IU/ml IL-2 preceded regulatory T cell sorting from thawed PBMCs. The protocol was immunoSEQ multiplex PCR, while the TCRdb copy is restricted to in-frame clones and leaves out a portion. Of approximately 60,000 clones listed, 95% to 98% are singletons. CDR3 length: 16 amino acids. The junction had 0 bases not matched to a gene; V was cut back by 0 bases and J by 1 base. Germline V lookup: CDR1 KGHSH, CDR2 LQKENI. This clonotype was sampled from a human donor who received a combined kidney and bone marrow transplant. The sample consisted of Tregs from blood, taken before the transplant. The V call is TRBV18, the J call TRBJ1-4; 9 positions agree with TRBD1. The CDR3 loop reads CASSPPGQGTNEKLFF. As DNA, the CDR3 is TGTGCCAGCTCACCACCGGGACAGGGAACTAATGAAAAACTGTTTTTT.